The clone carrying this T cell receptor beta chain was found many times. This sample is part of a study of identical twins. The CDR3 extends over 17 amino acids. Germline V gives CDR1 SQVTM, CDR2 ANQGSEA. V was pared by 1 base and J by 4 bases, with 22 bases between. Via MiXCR, TCRdb re-called the 5' RACE reads, giving one row per CDR3 protein. The sample records approximately 690,000 distinct CDR3 sequences, around 5.7% being singletons. The sequence was collected from a man younger than 35 in good health. J is TRBJ1-2 and V is TRBV29-1, with unresolved D. Material for sequencing was naive T cells sorted from blood. CDR3 region: CSVEASGWEAWPYGYTF. In nucleotides, the CDR3 is TGCAGCGTTGAAGCCTCTGGGTGGGAGGCTTGGCCCTATGGCTACACCTTC.